Each of the 30 T cell receptor beta chains below was sequenced from the same sample in a study of shared clonotypes between healthy human individuals. Sequenced by immunoSEQ multiplex PCR; TCRdb stores in-frame clones only, minus some. The table includes fewer than 1.8 million clones, about 98.5% detected once. The sequenced sample consisted of naive CD4+ T cells sorted from blood. Subset given: CD45RA+ positively selected. These receptors all come from a man aged 25-40 years in good health.

The V and J genes are TRBV7-8 and TRBJ2-7; D unresolved. In germline, CDR1 is SGHVS, CDR2 FQNEAQ. This CDR3 has 15 residues. Trimming cost V 2 bases and J 2 bases, with 13 bases left between them. In DNA, the CDR3 is TGTGCCAGCAGCTTACGGGCTGGGAATGCCTACGAGCAGTACTTC. This gives the protein CASSLRAGNAYEQYF.

As to this clone: The junction shows a germline mismatch at one end, possibly a read error. The chain uses TRBV6-5 and TRBJ2-2; 8 positions match TRBD2. From germline, CDR1 is MNHEY and CDR2 SVGAGI. The CDR3 is 14 residues long. CDR3 coding DNA: TGTGCCAGCAGGGCGGGAGGTGGGACCGGGGAGCTGTTTTTC. Its translation is CASRAGGGTGELFF.

The CDR3 protein is CAISVLGTSTDTQYF. The CDR3 bases are TGTGCCATCAGTGTTCTTGGCACTAGCACAGATACGCAGTATTTT. The gene calls are TRBV10-3 and TRBJ2-3; D is unclear. Trimming removed 4 bases from V and 0 bases from J, with 11 bases in between. Per germline, CDR1 ENHRY and CDR2 SYGVKD. The length of the CDR3 is 15 residues.

The gene calls are TRBV29-1 and TRBJ2-3, with D perhaps matching TRBD2 (6 bases). The CDR3 length is 13 residues. The V gene lost 4 bases and the J gene lost 2 bases, with 10 bases spanning the gap. Looked up from germline, CDR1 is SQVTM and CDR2 is ANQGSEA. CDR3 coding DNA: TGCAGCGTTGTTCGCGGGAACACAGATACGCAGTATTTT. Translation: CSVVRGNTDTQYF.

The chain links TRBV5-1 to TRBJ2-7; a possible D gene is TRBD1 (6 bases). CDR1 and CDR2 from the germline V gene are SGHRS and YFSETQ. The CDR3 consists of 14 residues. With 5 bases removed from V and 3 bases from J, the gap between germline ends came to 15 bases. CDR3 sequence (DNA): TGCGCCAGCAGTCCCCCGGACAGTTTCTACGAGCAGTACTTC. Protein sequence: CASSPPDSFYEQYF.

The chain uses TRBV27 and TRBJ1-2; D perhaps matches TRBD1 (6 bases). CDR3 size: 12 residues. V lost 5 bases to trimming and J lost 8 bases, with 12 bases between them. In germline, CDR1 is MNHEY, CDR2 SMNVEV (reference sequence). Here the CDR3 reads CASSRRGSGYTF. As DNA, the CDR3 is TGTGCCAGCAGTCGGAGGGGGAGCGGCTACACCTTC.

This chain joins TRBV19 and TRBJ2-7, with D perhaps TRBD2 (5 bases). The germline V gene has CDR1 LNHDA and CDR2 SQIVND (reference sequence). V gave up 5 bases and J gave up 2 bases, with 13 bases separating them. The CDR3 contains 14 residues. CDR3 DNA: TGTGCCAGTAGTCAGAGGGCCAGCACCTACGAGCAGTACTTC. Translating it yields CASSQRASTYEQYF.

The chain has TRBV16 and TRBJ1-5; TRBD1 aligns across 7 bases. The trim removed 7 bases at V and 1 base at J, leaving 16 bases unmatched. Germline CDR1 is KGHSY and CDR2 is FQNENV. The length of the CDR3 is 18 residues. Written as DNA, the CDR3 is TGTGCCAGCACCAGGGGACAGTGGGGCTTAGGGAGCAATCAGCCCCAGCATTTT. It specifies CASTRGQWGLGSNQPQHF.

This chain uses TRBV7-8 with TRBJ2-7; 7 positions agree with TRBD1. The germline CDR1 and CDR2 sequences are SGHVS and FQNEAQ. With 1 base clipped from V and 5 bases from J, the junction kept 2 bases outside the gene matches. The CDR3 runs to 13 residues. The CDR3 coding sequence is TGTGCCAGCAGCTTAGAGGGGGCGGACGAGCAGTACTTC. Protein: CASSLEGADEQYF. Together with reference TRBV7-8 and TRBJ2-7, the CDR3 gives the full variable domain: GAGVSQSPRYKVAKRGQDVALRCDPISGHVSLFWYQQALGQGPEFLTYFQNEAQLDKSGLPSDRFFAERPEGSVSTLKIQRTQQEDSAVYLCASSLEGADEQYFGPGTRLTVT.

This clone was picked up one time. The chain combines TRBV28 with TRBJ2-6; D perhaps matches TRBD1 (6 bases). Per germline, CDR1 MDHEN and CDR2 SYDVKM. CDR3 length: 15 amino acids. V gave up 6 bases and J gave up 4 bases, with 13 bases separating them. This chain's CDR3 is CASSTGSSGANVLTF. CDR3 bases: TGTGCCAGCAGCACAGGGAGCTCAGGGGCCAACGTCCTGACTTTC.

The genes are TRBV6-5 and TRBJ1-2; 7 nucleotides match TRBD1. There are 14 residues in the CDR3. Germline V CDR1 and CDR2: MNHEY, SVGAGI. Losses at the gene ends were 4 bases for V and 9 bases for J; bases not matched to a gene: 11. The CDR3 here is CASSLRQGAMSYTF. For the CDR3, the DNA is TGTGCCAGCAGTTTGCGACAGGGAGCCATGAGCTACACCTTC.

In its sample, this clone was seen once. The CDR3 sequence is CASSQRTRLGNTIYF. CDR3 DNA sequence: TGTGCCAGCAGCCAGCGGACAAGATTAGGAAACACCATATATTTT. The chain employs TRBV5-6 and TRBJ1-3; maybe TRBD1 (5 bases). Germline loops: CDR1 SGHDT, CDR2 YYEEEE. V was shortened by 4 bases and J by 4 bases, with 15 bases between the two germline ends. The CDR3 runs to 15 residues. Full variable domain (rest looked up from reference TRBV5-6 and TRBJ1-3): DAGVTQSPTHLIKTRGQQVTLRCSPKSGHDTVSWYQQALGQGPQFIFQYYEEEERQRGNFPDRFSGHQFPNYSSELNVNALLLGDSALYLCASSQRTRLGNTIYFGEGSWLTVV.

The chain employs TRBV11-2 and TRBJ2-2; D not resolved. This CDR3 spans 15 amino acids. Trimming took off 1 base at V and 1 base at J, with 7 bases between the two ends. Germline V gene lookup returns CDR1 SGHAT and CDR2 FQNNGV. The chain's CDR3 is CASSLVGLNTGELFF. As DNA, the CDR3 is TGTGCCAGCAGCTTAGTAGGCCTGAACACCGGGGAGCTGTTTTTT. Supplemented by reference TRBV11-2 and TRBJ2-2, the full variable domain reads EAGVAQSPRYKIIEKRQSVAFWCNPISGHATLYWYQQILGQGPKLLIQFQNNGVVDDSQLPKDRFSAERLKGVDSTLKIQPAKLEDSAVYLCASSLVGLNTGELFFGEGSRLTVL.

The chain is built from TRBV11-2 and TRBJ2-2; TRBD2 aligns across 9 bases. Germline-derived CDR1 and CDR2 are SGHAT and FQNNGV. The CDR3 loop spans 19 amino acids. With 7 bases clipped from V and 4 bases from J, the junction kept 19 bases outside the gene matches. CDR3 DNA: TGTGCCAGCAACGACAGGGCCGCCCCGGGCGGGAGGGCCACCGGGGAGCTGTTTTTT. This sequence encodes CASNDRAAPGGRATGELFF.

The gene calls are TRBV28 and TRBJ1-1; D gene unclear. Per the germline V gene, CDR1 is MDHEN and CDR2 is SYDVKM. CDR3 length: 16 amino acids. Trimming left V 1 base short and J 1 base short, with 13 bases between. The CDR3 loop is CASSLLVGSGNTEAFF. CDR3 nucleotide sequence: TGTGCCAGCAGTTTATTGGTGGGTTCAGGGAACACTGAAGCTTTCTTT.

V usage is TRBV15 and J usage is TRBJ2-5; 11 bases agree with TRBD1. The CDR3 consists of 15 residues. Germline trimming cut 8 bases from V and 5 bases from J; bases unmatched to any gene: 10. Germline V gene lookup returns CDR1 LNHNV and CDR2 YYDKDF (reference sequence). As DNA, the CDR3 is TGTGCCACCTTGGGGACAGGGGGTTTAGGGGAGACCCAGTACTTC. Translated: CATLGTGGLGETQYF.

The chain recombines TRBV5-1 with TRBJ2-1; 7 bases fit TRBD1. There are 16 residues in the CDR3. V lost 3 bases, J lost 0 bases, and 6 bases stayed unmatched. Germline CDR1 SGHRS, CDR2 YFSETQ. The DNA of the CDR3 is TGCGCCAGCAGCTGGGGACAGAAACCCTCCTACAATGAGCAGTTCTTC. It is translated as CASSWGQKPSYNEQFF.

V usage is TRBV4-3 and J usage is TRBJ2-7; 8 nucleotides align to TRBD1. V was clipped by 0 bases and J by 2 bases; unmatched bases: 9. CDR3 length: 17 residues. Germline V gives CDR1 LGHNA, CDR2 YSLEER. CDR3 protein: CASSQESHGQGTYEQYF. The CDR3 coding sequence is TGCGCCAGCAGCCAAGAATCGCATGGACAGGGTACCTACGAGCAGTACTTC.

On this clone itself: The identical CDR3 is also encoded by other nucleotide sequences in the sample. V usage is TRBV28 and J usage is TRBJ2-7; 7 positions match TRBD2. V lost 3 bases and J lost 2; bases outside the gene matches: 4. The CDR3 totals 14 residues. The germline gives CDR1 MDHEN, CDR2 SYDVKM. CDR3 region: CASSFAGVPYEQYF. As DNA, the CDR3 is TGTGCCAGCAGTTTTGCGGGAGTACCCTACGAGCAGTACTTC.

CDR3 nucleotides: TGCGCCAGCAGCTCCTCGGGAGGGACGGCAGATACGCAGTATTTT. Protein: CASSSSGGTADTQYF. V is TRBV5-1 and J is TRBJ2-3, with 8 bases lining up with TRBD2. The germline CDR1 and CDR2 sequences are SGHRS and YFSETQ. This CDR3 region has 15 residues. Trimming at V came to 3 bases and at J to 4 bases, leaving 7 bases not matched to a gene.

The chain has TRBV7-8 and TRBJ2-2; D might be TRBD1 (6 bases). Germline V CDR1 and CDR2: SGHVS, FQNEAQ. This CDR3 comprises 15 residues. The V and J ends lost 5 bases and 4 bases respectively, with 14 bases between them. The chain's CDR3 is CASSLTGLGTGELFF. The CDR3 bases are TGTGCCAGCAGCCTTACAGGGCTGGGCACCGGGGAGCTGTTTTTT.

This chain uses TRBV5-4 with TRBJ2-3; D might be TRBD2 (5 bases). This CDR3 spans 16 amino acids. Germline CDR1 reads SGHNT; CDR2 reads YYREEE (reference sequence). V shed 4 bases and J shed 3 bases, with 18 bases lying between them. The CDR3 region is CASSPPGLAPTDTQYF. The CDR3 DNA reads TGTGCCAGCAGCCCACCCGGTCTAGCACCGACAGATACGCAGTATTTT.

The chain uses TRBV5-6 and TRBJ2-7; 9 bases agree with TRBD2. The germline CDR1 and CDR2 sequences are SGHDT and YYEEEE. V lost 0 bases to trimming and J lost 2 bases; unmatched junction nucleotides: 3. The CDR3 loop spans 15 amino acids. CDR3 coding DNA: TGTGCCAGCAGCTTGGGGCTAGCGGGGCCCTACGAGCAGTACTTC. This translates into CASSLGLAGPYEQYF.

The chain combines TRBV18 with TRBJ2-1; D tentatively fits TRBD1 or TRBD2 (5 bases each). V shed 5 bases and J shed 6 bases, with 8 bases lying between them. Germline V gives CDR1 KGHSH, CDR2 LQKENI. The CDR3 loop spans 12 amino acids. The CDR3 DNA reads TGTGCCAGCTCAGGGACCTTCAATGAGCAGTTCTTC. It translates to CASSGTFNEQFF.

The chain is built from TRBV28 and TRBJ1-5; TRBD1 might be the D (5 bases). Deletions cut 5 bases from V and 9 bases from J, with 14 bases between. This CDR3 region has 13 residues. Per germline, CDR1 MDHEN and CDR2 SYDVKM. The CDR3 here is CASSPHRGLPQHF. The CDR3 DNA reads TGTGCCAGCAGTCCTCATCGGGGCCTGCCCCAGCATTTT. Using reference TRBV28 and TRBJ1-5 for the parts outside the CDR3, the full variable domain is DVKVTQSSRYLVKRTGEKVFLECVQDMDHENMFWYRQDPGLGLRLIYFSYDVKMKEKGDIPEGYSVSREKKERFSLILESASTNQTSMYLCASSPHRGLPQHFGDGTRLSIL.

V gene TRBV5-4 combines with J gene TRBJ2-2, with D possibly TRBD2 on 5 matching bases. The germline CDR1 and CDR2 sequences are SGHNT and YYREEE (reference sequence). With 4 bases removed from V and 4 bases from J, the gap between germline ends came to 14 bases. The CDR3 sequence is 15 residues long. The CDR3 DNA is TGTGCCAGCAGCGTCGCAGGCAGCGGCACCGGGGAGCTGTTTTTT. It yields the protein CASSVAGSGTGELFF.

V and J are TRBV29-1 and TRBJ2-3, with D unresolved. The length of the CDR3 is 12 residues. V was cut by 5 bases and J by 0 bases, with 6 bases left in between. CDR1 and CDR2 from the germline V gene are SQVTM and ANQGSEA. For the CDR3, the DNA is TGCAGCGTTTTTATTAGCACAGATACGCAGTATTTT. This codes for CSVFISTDTQYF.

The chain recombines TRBV11-2 with TRBJ2-7, with 8 bases identical to TRBD1. Unmatched junction bases numbered 2, after V lost 0 bases and J lost 4 bases. The germline V gene has CDR1 SGHAT and CDR2 FQNNGV. The CDR3 runs 14 residues. In DNA, the CDR3 is TGTGCCAGCAGCTTAGACAGGGGGCCTTACGAGCAGTACTTC. Translated, it gives CASSLDRGPYEQYF.

The chain employs TRBV9 and TRBJ1-1, with D possibly matching TRBD1 (6 bases). From germline, CDR1 is SGDLS and CDR2 YYNGEE. The CDR3 extends over 15 amino acids. V was cut by 4 bases and J by 6 bases, with 19 bases left in between. CDR3 region: CASSLEDRLRAEAFF. CDR3 DNA: TGTGCCAGCAGCTTGGAGGACAGACTTCGCGCTGAAGCTTTCTTT.

The J gene is TRBJ2-1, the V gene TRBV11-2; 12 nucleotides line up with TRBD2. Trimming removed 2 bases from V and 6 bases from J; junction bases left unmatched: 5. This CDR3 contains 16 residues. Germline-derived CDR1 and CDR2 are SGHAT and FQNNGV. The DNA for the CDR3 is TGTGCCAGCAGCTTAATGTCTAGCGGGAGGGTCAATGAGCAGTTCTTC. As protein: CASSLMSSGRVNEQFF.